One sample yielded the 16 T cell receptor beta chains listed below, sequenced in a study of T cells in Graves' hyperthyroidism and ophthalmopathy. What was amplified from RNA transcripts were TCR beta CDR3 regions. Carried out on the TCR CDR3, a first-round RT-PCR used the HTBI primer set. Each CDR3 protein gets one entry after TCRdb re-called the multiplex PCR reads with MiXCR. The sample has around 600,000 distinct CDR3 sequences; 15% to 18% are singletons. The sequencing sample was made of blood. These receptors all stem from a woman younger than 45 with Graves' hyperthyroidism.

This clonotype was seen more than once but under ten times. This CDR3 reads CSAISPGLAGANEQFF. In DNA, the CDR3 is TGCAGTGCTATCTCCCCGGGACTAGCGGGAGCCAATGAGCAGTTCTTC. The rearrangement uses TRBV20-1 and TRBJ2-1; 14 bases line up with TRBD2. With 4 bases clipped from V and 6 bases from J, the junction kept 8 bases outside the gene matches. The CDR3 loop spans 16 amino acids. CDR1 is DFQATT, CDR2 SNEGSKA, per germline (reference sequence).

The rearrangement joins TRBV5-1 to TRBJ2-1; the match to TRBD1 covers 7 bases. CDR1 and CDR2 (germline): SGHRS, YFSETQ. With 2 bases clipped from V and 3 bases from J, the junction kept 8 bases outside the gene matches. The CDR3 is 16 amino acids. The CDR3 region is CASSFTGERGYNEQFF. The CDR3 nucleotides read TGCGCCAGCAGCTTCACAGGGGAACGTGGCTACAATGAGCAGTTCTTC.

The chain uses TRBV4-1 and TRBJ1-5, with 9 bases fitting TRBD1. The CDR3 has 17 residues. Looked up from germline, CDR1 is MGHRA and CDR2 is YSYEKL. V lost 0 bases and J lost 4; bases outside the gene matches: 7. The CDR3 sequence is CASSQDLGTGPNQPQHF. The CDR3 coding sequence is TGCGCCAGCAGCCAAGATCTTGGGACAGGGCCTAATCAGCCCCAGCATTTT.

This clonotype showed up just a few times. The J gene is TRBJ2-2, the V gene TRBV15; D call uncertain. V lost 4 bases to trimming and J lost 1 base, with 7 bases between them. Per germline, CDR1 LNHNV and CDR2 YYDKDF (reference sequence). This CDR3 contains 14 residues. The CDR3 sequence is CATSTSLNTGELFF. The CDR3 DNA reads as TGTGCCACCAGCACCAGCCTGAACACCGGGGAGCTGTTTTTT.

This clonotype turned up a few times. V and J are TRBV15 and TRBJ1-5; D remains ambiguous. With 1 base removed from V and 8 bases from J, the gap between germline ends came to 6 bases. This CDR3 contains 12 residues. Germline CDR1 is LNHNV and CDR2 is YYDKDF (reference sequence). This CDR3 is CATSRAWEPQHF. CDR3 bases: TGTGCCACCAGCAGAGCGTGGGAGCCCCAGCATTTT.

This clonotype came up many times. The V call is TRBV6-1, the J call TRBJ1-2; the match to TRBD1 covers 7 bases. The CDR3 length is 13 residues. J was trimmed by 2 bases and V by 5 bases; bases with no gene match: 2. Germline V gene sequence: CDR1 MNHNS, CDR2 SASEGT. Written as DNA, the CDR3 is TGTGCCAGCAGTTCGGGACAGAACTATGGCTACACCTTC. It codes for CASSSGQNYGYTF.

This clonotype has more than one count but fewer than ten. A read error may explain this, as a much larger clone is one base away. This CDR3 is CAWSVSLNTGELFF. DNA for the CDR3: TGTGCCTGGAGTGTATCCCTGAACACCGGGGAGCTGTTTTTT. The rearrangement links TRBV30 to TRBJ2-2; no firm D call. Germline V lookup: CDR1 GTSNPN, CDR2 SVGIG (reference sequence). V gave up 0 bases and J gave up 1 base, with 6 bases separating them. The CDR3 has 14 residues.

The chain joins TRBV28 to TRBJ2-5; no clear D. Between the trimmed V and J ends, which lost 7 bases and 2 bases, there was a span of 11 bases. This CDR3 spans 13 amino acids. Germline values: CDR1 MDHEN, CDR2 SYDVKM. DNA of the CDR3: TGTGCCAGCAATAGGGCAGTACAAGAGACCCAGTACTTC. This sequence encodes CASNRAVQETQYF.

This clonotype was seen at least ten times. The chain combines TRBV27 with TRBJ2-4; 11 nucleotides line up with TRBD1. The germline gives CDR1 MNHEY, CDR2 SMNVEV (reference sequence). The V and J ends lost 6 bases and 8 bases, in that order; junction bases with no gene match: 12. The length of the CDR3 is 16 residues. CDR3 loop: CASRARTGGVEYIQYF. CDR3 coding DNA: TGTGCCAGCAGGGCTAGGACAGGGGGCGTTGAGTACATTCAGTACTTC.

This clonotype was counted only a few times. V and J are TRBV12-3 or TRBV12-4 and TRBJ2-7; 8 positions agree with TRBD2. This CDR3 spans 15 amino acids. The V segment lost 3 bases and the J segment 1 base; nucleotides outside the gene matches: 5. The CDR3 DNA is TGTGCCAGCAGTTTTCGGGGGGGGGTATCCTACGAGCAGTACTTC. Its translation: CASSFRGGVSYEQYF.

Written as DNA, the CDR3 is TGTGCCAGTAGTGTACAGGGCGGACAGCCCCAGCATTTT. As protein: CASSVQGGQPQHF. The rearrangement joins TRBV19 to TRBJ1-5, with D tentatively TRBD1 (6 bases). Trimming cost V 5 bases and J 7 bases, with 12 bases left between them. The CDR3 contains 13 residues. Germline CDR1 reads LNHDA; CDR2 reads SQIVND (reference sequence). Full variable domain (rest looked up from reference TRBV19 and TRBJ1-5): DGGITQSPKYLFRKEGQNVTLSCEQNLNHDAMYWYRQDPGQGLRLIYYSQIVNDFQKGDIAEGYSVSREKKESFPLTVTSAQKNPTAFYLCASSVQGGQPQHFGDGTRLSIL.

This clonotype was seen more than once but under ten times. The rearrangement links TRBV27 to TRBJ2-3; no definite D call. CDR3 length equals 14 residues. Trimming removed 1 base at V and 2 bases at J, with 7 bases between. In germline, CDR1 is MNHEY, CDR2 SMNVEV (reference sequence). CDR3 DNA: TGTGCCAGCAGTTTATTCCTTTACACAGATACGCAGTATTTT. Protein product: CASSLFLYTDTQYF.

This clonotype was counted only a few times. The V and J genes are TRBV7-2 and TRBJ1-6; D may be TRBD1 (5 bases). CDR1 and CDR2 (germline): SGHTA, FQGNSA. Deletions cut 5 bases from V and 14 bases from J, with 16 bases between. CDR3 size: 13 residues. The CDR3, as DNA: TGTGCCAGCAGCCCCCGTCCGGGGGGTACCCTCCACTTT. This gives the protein CASSPRPGGTLHF.

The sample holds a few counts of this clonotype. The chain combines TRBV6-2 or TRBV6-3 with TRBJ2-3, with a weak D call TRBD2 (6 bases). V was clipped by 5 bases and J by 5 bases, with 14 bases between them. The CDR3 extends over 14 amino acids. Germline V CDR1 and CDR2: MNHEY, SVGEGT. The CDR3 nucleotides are TGTGCCAGCAGTCCCCGCATGGGGGGAGATACGCAGTATTTT. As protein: CASSPRMGGDTQYF.

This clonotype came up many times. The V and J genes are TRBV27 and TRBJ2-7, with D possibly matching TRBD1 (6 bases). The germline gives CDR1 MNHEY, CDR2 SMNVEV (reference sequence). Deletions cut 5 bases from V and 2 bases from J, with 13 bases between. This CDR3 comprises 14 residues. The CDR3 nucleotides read TGTGCCAGCAGTCCATCGCGGACAGCCTACGAGCAGTACTTC. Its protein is CASSPSRTAYEQYF.

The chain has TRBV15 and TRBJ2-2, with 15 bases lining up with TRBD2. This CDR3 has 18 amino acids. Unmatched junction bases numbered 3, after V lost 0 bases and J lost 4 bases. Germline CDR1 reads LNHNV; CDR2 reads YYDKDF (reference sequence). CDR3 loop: CATSRDPGLAGGTGELFF. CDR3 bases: TGTGCCACCAGCAGAGACCCGGGACTAGCGGGAGGCACCGGGGAGCTGTTTTTT.